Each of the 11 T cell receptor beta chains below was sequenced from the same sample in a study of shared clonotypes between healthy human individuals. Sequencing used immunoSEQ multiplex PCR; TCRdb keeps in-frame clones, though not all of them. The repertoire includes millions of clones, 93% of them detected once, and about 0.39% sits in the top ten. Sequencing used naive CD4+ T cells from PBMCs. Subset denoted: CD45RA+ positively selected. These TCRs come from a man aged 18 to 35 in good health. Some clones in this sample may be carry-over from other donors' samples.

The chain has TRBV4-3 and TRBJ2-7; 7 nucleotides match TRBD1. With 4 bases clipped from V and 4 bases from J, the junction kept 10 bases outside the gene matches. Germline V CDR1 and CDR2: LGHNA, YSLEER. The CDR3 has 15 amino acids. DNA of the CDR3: TGCGCCAGCAGCCTCCGGACAGGTTTAAAATACGAGCAGTACTTC. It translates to CASSLRTGLKYEQYF.

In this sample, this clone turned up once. This CDR3 reads CASSLGQTGRIGYTF. In nucleotides, the CDR3 is TGTGCCAGCAGCTTAGGCCAGACAGGGCGAATCGGCTACACCTTC. The chain combines TRBV11-2 with TRBJ1-2, with 7 positions matching TRBD1. There are 15 residues in the CDR3. In germline, CDR1 is SGHAT, CDR2 FQNNGV. J gave up 8 bases and V 1 base, and 10 bases lay outside the gene matches.

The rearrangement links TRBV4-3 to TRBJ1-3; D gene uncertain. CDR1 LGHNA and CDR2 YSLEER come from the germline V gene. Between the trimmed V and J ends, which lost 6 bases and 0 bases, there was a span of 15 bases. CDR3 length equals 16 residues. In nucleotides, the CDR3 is TGCGCCAGCAGGCAACGAGGACGGTCCTCTGGAAACACCATATATTTT. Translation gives CASRQRGRSSGNTIYF.

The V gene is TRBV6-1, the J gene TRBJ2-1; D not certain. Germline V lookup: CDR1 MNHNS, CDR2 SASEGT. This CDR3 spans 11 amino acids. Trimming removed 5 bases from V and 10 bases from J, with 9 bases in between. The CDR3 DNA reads TGTGCCAGCAGTTTAAACGGCGAGCAGTTCTTC. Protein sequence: CASSLNGEQFF.

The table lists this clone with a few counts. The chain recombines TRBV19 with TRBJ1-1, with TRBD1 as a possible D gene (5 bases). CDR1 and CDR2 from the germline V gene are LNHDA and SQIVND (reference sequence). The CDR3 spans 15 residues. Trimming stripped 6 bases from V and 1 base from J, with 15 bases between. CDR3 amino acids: CASRDPGRGNTEAFF. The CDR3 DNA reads TGTGCCAGTAGGGACCCGGGACGAGGGAACACTGAAGCTTTCTTT.

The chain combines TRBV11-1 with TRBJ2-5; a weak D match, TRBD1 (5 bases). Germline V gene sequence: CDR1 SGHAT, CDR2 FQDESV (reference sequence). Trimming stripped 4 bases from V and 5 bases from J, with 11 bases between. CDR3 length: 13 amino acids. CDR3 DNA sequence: TGTGCCAGCAGCTGGGGCAGACAGGAGACCCAGTACTTC. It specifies CASSWGRQETQYF.

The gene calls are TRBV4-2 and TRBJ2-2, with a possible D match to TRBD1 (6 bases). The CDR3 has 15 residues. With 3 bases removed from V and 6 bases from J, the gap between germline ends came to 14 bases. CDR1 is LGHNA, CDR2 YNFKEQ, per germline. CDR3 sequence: CASSQGAQRAGELFF. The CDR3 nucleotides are TGTGCCAGCAGCCAGGGGGCCCAACGCGCCGGGGAGCTGTTTTTT.

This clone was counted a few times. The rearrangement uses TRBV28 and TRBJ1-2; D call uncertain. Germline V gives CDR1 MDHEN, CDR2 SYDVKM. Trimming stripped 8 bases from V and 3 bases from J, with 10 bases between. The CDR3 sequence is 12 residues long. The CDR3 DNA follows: TGTGCCAGCCACGGGCCGCACTATGGCTACACCTTC. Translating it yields CASHGPHYGYTF.

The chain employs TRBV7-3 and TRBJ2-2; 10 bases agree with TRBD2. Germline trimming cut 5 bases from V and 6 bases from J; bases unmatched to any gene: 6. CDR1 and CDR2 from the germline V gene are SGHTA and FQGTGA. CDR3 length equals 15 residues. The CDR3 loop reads CASSLLAGVSGELFF. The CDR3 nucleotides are TGTGCCAGCAGCCTTCTAGCGGGAGTTTCCGGGGAGCTGTTTTTT.

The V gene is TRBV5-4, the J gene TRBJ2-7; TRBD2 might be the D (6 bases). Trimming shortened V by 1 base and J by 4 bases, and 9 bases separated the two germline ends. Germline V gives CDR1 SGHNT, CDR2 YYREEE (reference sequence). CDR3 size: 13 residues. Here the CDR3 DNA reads TGTGCCAGCAGCTTGCTTAGCGGTTACGAGCAGTACTTC. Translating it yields CASSLLSGYEQYF.

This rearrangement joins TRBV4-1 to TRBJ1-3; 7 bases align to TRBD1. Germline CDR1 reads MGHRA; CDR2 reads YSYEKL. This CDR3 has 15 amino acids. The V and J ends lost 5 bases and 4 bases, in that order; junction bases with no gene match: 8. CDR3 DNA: TGCGCCAGCAGCAGGAGCGGGACAGAAGGAAACACCATATATTTT. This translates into CASSRSGTEGNTIYF.